Reported below is one TCR beta chain. The antigen is undetermined. Patients who underwent sequencing had shown CD8+CD57+ cell expansion by flow cytometry. Every patient was diagnosed with severe acquired aplastic anemia. There was no therapy given to any patient before the blood sampling took place. Researchers used genomic DNA as the template to profile TCR beta VDJ and CDR3. TCRdb re-analysed the reads in MiXCR, keeping a single row per CDR3 protein. The sample carries around 200,000 distinct CDR3 sequences, roughly 65% recorded once. This sample is drawn from a study of CD8+CD57+ T cells in acquired aplastic anemia. Across the study: An average of 3.2 ug of DNA was obtained from sorted CD4+ and CD8+ cells.

Findings of the study overall: Controls did not differ significantly from patients in CD8+ Simpson's diversity.

The receptor comes from a human donor with aplastic anemia. Sequences were obtained from sorted CD4+, CD8+, or CD8+CD57+ T cells (not recorded which) from PBMCs.

In nucleotides, the CDR3 is TGTGCCAGCATCCAGAGCCTAGCGGGGACCAATGAGCAGTTCTTC. Its translation is CASIQSLAGTNEQFF. J is TRBJ2-1 and V is TRBV7-9; 9 bases fit TRBD2. The CDR3 totals 15 residues. The germline gives CDR1 SEHNR, CDR2 FQNEAQ (reference sequence). V trimming: 7 bases; J trimming: 6 bases; junction bases outside the gene matches: 10.